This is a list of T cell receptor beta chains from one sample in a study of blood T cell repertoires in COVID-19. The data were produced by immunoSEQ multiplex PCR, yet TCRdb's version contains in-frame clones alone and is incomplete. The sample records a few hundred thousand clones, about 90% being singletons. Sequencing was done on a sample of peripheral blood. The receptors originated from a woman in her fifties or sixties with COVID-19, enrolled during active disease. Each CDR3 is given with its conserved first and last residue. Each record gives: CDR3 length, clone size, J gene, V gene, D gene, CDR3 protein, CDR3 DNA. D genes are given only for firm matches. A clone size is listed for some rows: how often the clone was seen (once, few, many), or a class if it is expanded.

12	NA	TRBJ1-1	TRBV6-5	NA	CASKDRYTEAFF	TGTGCCAGCAAAGACAGGTACACTGAAGCTTTCTTT
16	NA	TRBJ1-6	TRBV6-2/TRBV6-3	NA	CASSYSPTGKSSPLHF	TGTGCCAGCAGTTACTCCCCTACAGGGAAGAGTTCACCCCTCCACTTT
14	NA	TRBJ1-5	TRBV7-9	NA	CASSLEGNNQPQHF	TGTGCCAGCAGCTTAGAGGGGAACAATCAGCCCCAGCATTTT
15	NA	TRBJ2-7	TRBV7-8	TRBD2	CASSSAYPGGYEQYF	TGTGCCAGCAGCTCAGCCTACCCGGGGGGGTACGAGCAGTACTTC
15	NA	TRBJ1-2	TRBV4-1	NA	CASSQGIRVGYGYTF	TGCGCCAGCAGCCAAGGTATCAGGGTCGGCTATGGCTACACCTTC
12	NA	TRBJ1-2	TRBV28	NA	CASSLQYYGYTF	TGTGCCAGCAGCCTACAGTACTATGGCTACACCTTC
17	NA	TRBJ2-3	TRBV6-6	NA	CASSPLGGSLYTDTQYF	TGTGCCAGCAGTCCTCTCGGGGGTAGCCTTTACACAGATACGCAGTATTTT
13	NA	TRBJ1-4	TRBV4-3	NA	CASSQELREKLFF	TGCGCCAGCAGCCAAGAACTTCGCGAAAAACTGTTTTTT
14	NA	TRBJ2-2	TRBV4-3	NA	CASRWDIQAGELFF	TGCGCCAGCAGATGGGACATTCAAGCCGGGGAGCTGTTTTTT
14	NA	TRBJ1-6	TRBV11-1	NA	CASSYTGPNSPLHF	TGTGCCAGCAGCTATACAGGGCCCAATTCACCCCTCCACTTT
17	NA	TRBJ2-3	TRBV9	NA	CASSPPVGGPSTDTQYF	TGTGCCAGCAGCCCGCCCGTTGGGGGCCCTAGCACAGATACGCAGTATTTT
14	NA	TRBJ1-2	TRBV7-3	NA	CASSPGSFSYGYTF	TGTGCCAGCAGCCCCGGGTCCTTCTCCTATGGCTACACCTTC
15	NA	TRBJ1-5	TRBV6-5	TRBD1	CASSPWSRGDQPQHF	TGTGCCAGCAGTCCTTGGAGCAGGGGGGATCAGCCCCAGCATTTT
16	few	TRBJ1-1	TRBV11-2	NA	CASSLTAPQLNTEAFF	TGTGCCAGCAGCTTAACCGCCCCCCAGTTGAACACTGAAGCTTTCTTT
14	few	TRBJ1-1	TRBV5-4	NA	CASKFTGFDTEAFF	TGTGCCAGCAAATTCACCGGTTTTGACACTGAAGCTTTCTTT
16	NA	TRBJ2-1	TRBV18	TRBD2	CASSPLIAGGLNEQFF	TGTGCCAGCTCACCGCTCATCGCGGGGGGCTTAAATGAGCAGTTCTTC
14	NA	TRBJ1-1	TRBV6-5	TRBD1	CASNPTGANTEAFF	TGTGCCAGCAACCCGACAGGGGCCAACACTGAAGCTTTCTTT
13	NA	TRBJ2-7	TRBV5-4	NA	CASSPGHRYEQYF	TGTGCCAGCAGCCCGGGACACCGTTACGAGCAGTACTTC